This entry lists 22 T cell receptor beta chains sequenced from one sample in a study of graft-versus-host responses after intestinal transplantation. Antigen specificity for these receptors is unknown. Profiled with immunoSEQ multiplex PCR; TCRdb holds only in-frame clones, not every one. This sample has 70,000 to 95,000 clones; 85% to 95% occur once, and the top ten carry around 1.2%. Sequenced here: unstimulated CD8+ T cells sorted from spleen or lymph node cells, sampled before transplant. Source of these receptors: a human donor who was the organ donor for an intestinal transplant.

The V and J genes are TRBV11-2 and TRBJ2-3; D possibly corresponds to TRBD2 (6 bases). The V gene lost 2 bases and the J gene lost 1 base, with 13 bases spanning the gap. This CDR3 has 16 amino acids. CDR1 and CDR2 (germline): SGHAT, FQNNGV. For the CDR3, the DNA is TGTGCCAGCAGCTTAAGCCGCGGGACTGGCACAGATACGCAGTATTTT. This sequence encodes CASSLSRGTGTDTQYF.

Remarks on this clone: The same CDR3 is also encoded by other DNA sequences in this sample. V and J are TRBV19 and TRBJ2-1, with TRBD2 identical over 7 bases. J lost 0 bases, V lost 3 bases, and 2 bases had no gene match. The CDR3 runs 15 residues. The germline gives CDR1 LNHDA, CDR2 SQIVND (reference sequence). The CDR3 DNA sequence: TGTGCCAGTAGTATGGGAGGGAGCTCCTACAATGAGCAGTTCTTC. Its protein product is CASSMGGSSYNEQFF.

V is TRBV27 and J is TRBJ2-5; 11 bases line up with TRBD1. TRBJ2-7 matches the DNA end more closely, so the J call is doubtful. This CDR3 contains 14 residues. The germline V gene encodes CDR1 MNHEY and CDR2 SMNVEV (reference sequence). CDR3 DNA sequence: TGTGCCAGCAGTGACGGGACAGGGGGATACGAGCAGTACTTC. Protein sequence: CASSDGTGGYEQYF.

The chain couples TRBV18 to TRBJ2-3; D uncertain. CDR1 is KGHSH and CDR2 is LQKENI in the germline V gene. V was cut by 2 bases and J by 3 bases, with 6 bases left in between. The CDR3 contains 13 residues. The CDR3 sequence is CASSPNLTDTQYF. The CDR3 DNA sequence: TGTGCCAGCTCACCAAACCTAACAGATACGCAGTATTTT.

The chain uses TRBV11-3 and TRBJ2-7; D is possibly TRBD2 (5 bases). The CDR3 has 13 residues. V lost 9 bases and J lost 3, with 15 bases in between. From germline, CDR1 is SGHNT and CDR2 YENEEA. Here the CDR3 reads CASSRGEDYEQYF. The CDR3 nucleotides read TGTGCCAGTTCACGGGGAGAGGACTACGAGCAGTACTTC.

V gene TRBV19 combines with J gene TRBJ2-7; D remains unclear. CDR1 LNHDA and CDR2 SQIVND come from the germline V gene (reference sequence). Trimming stripped 3 bases from V and 5 bases from J, with 5 bases between. The CDR3 is made up of 11 amino acids. The CDR3 protein is CASSMGHEQYF. The DNA of the CDR3 is TGTGCCAGTAGTATGGGCCACGAGCAGTACTTC.

V gene TRBV19 combines with J gene TRBJ1-1, with 8 bases fitting TRBD1. The length of the CDR3 is 13 residues. Germline values: CDR1 LNHDA, CDR2 SQIVND (reference sequence). With V trimmed by 8 bases and J by 4 bases, 6 bases remained unmatched. The chain's CDR3 is CASDRGSGTEAFF. The CDR3 coding sequence is TGTGCCAGTGACAGGGGATCGGGCACTGAAGCTTTCTTT.

The CDR3 coding sequence is TGTGCCACCAGCAGAGATATAGCGGACACCCCCTACGAGCAGTACTTC. This translates into CATSRDIADTPYEQYF. The chain uses TRBV15 and TRBJ2-5, with D perhaps matching TRBD2 (6 bases). TRBJ2-7 matches the DNA end more closely, so the J call is doubtful. CDR1 and CDR2 (germline): LNHNV, YYDKDF (reference sequence). The CDR3 covers 16 residues.

V and J are TRBV7-8 and TRBJ2-7, with 11 bases lining up with TRBD2. The CDR3 totals 16 residues. V lost 5 bases, J lost 0 bases, and 6 bases stayed unmatched. Germline V gives CDR1 SGHVS, CDR2 FQNEAQ. CDR3 in amino acids: CASSPGLAGASYEQYF. The CDR3 coding sequence is TGTGCCAGCAGCCCAGGACTAGCGGGTGCCTCCTACGAGCAGTACTTC.

The chain couples TRBV5-5 to TRBJ2-5, with TRBD1 matching 9 bases. V shed 4 bases and J 9 bases; nucleotides not matched to a gene: 10. The germline CDR1 and CDR2 sequences are SGHKS and YYEKEE (reference sequence). The CDR3 extends over 14 amino acids. CDR3 loop: CASSAGQGDGSQYF. CDR3 sequence (DNA): TGTGCCAGCAGCGCGGGACAGGGAGATGGGTCCCAGTACTTC.

V gene TRBV11-2 combines with J gene TRBJ1-1, with D possibly being TRBD1 (5 bases). V lost 4 bases to trimming and J lost 1 base, with 13 bases between them. Looked up from germline, CDR1 is SGHAT and CDR2 is FQNNGV. This CDR3 is built from 15 residues. CDR3 amino acids: CASSWGPVENTEAFF. CDR3 coding DNA: TGTGCCAGCAGCTGGGGCCCGGTAGAGAACACTGAAGCTTTCTTT.

The V gene is TRBV10-2, the J gene TRBJ2-5; a possible D gene is TRBD1 (5 bases). Between the trimmed V and J ends, which lost 8 bases and 1 base, there was a span of 8 bases. Germline lookup yields CDR1 WSHSY and CDR2 SAAADI. The CDR3 has 12 amino acids. DNA for the CDR3: TGCGCCAGCTCAGGGTTCCAAGAGACCCAGTACTTC. This translates into CASSGFQETQYF.

The J gene is TRBJ1-1, the V gene TRBV7-9; D uncertain. The CDR3 sequence is 13 residues long. Trimming pared 5 bases from V and 2 bases from J, leaving 9 bases between. Germline-derived CDR1 and CDR2 are SEHNR and FQNEAQ (reference sequence). CDR3 nucleotide sequence: TGTGCCAGCAGCCCACGACTAAACACTGAAGCTTTCTTT. Its protein product is CASSPRLNTEAFF.

The genes are TRBV13 and TRBJ2-5, with 9 bases fitting TRBD1. Germline CDR1 reads PRHDT; CDR2 reads FYEKMQ (reference sequence). Trimming cost V 3 bases and J 13 bases; bases outside gene matches: 6. The CDR3 has 12 amino acids. CDR3 bases: TGTGCCAGCAGCTTTAGGACAGGGGAGAGGTACTTC. Translation gives CASSFRTGERYF.

The genes are TRBV14 and TRBJ2-7; D is possibly TRBD1 (6 bases). This CDR3 spans 14 amino acids. Germline V lookup: CDR1 SGHDN, CDR2 FVKESK. V was clipped by 5 bases and J by 4 bases, with 15 bases between them. As DNA, the CDR3 is TGTGCCAGCAGCGTCGGCACAGGGTGGTACGAGCAGTACTTC. Translating it yields CASSVGTGWYEQYF.

The chain links TRBV6-6 to TRBJ1-5; D is uncertain. This CDR3 comprises 14 residues. Germline loops: CDR1 MNHNY, CDR2 SVGAGI (reference sequence). Trimming took off 7 bases at V and 1 base at J, with 11 bases between the two ends. CDR3 DNA: TGTGCCAGCACTAGGTGGGAGAGCAATCAGCCCCAGCATTTT. It translates to CASTRWESNQPQHF.

A single count supports this clone. The chain combines TRBV5-1 with TRBJ2-1, with TRBD2 matching over 11 bases. Germline CDR1 reads SGHRS; CDR2 reads YFSETQ. The CDR3 is made up of 18 amino acids. The J segment lost 3 bases and the V segment lost 1 base, leaving 9 bases of the junction unmatched. In DNA, the CDR3 is TGCGCCAGCAGCTTGCTAACTAGCGGGGGCCCTGTCTACAATGAGCAGTTCTTC. It specifies CASSLLTSGGPVYNEQFF.

This chain connects TRBV10-3 to TRBJ2-1, with a possible D match to TRBD2 (6 bases). CDR1 is ENHRY and CDR2 is SYGVKD in the germline V gene. This CDR3 comprises 13 residues. Deletions cut 10 bases from V and 7 bases from J, with 17 bases between. In DNA, the CDR3 is TGTGCCACCGGATTGAGGGACTCAAATGAGCAGTTCTTC. The encoded protein is CATGLRDSNEQFF.

The chain has TRBV4-1 and TRBJ2-6; a possible D gene is TRBD1 (6 bases). Germline CDR1 and CDR2: MGHRA and YSYEKL. This CDR3 has 19 residues. V was pared by 0 bases and J by 1 base, with 16 bases between. CDR3 DNA: TGCGCCAGCAGCCAAGATCGAGCAGGGGTGGTATCTGGGGCCAACGTCCTGACTTTC. Its protein is CASSQDRAGVVSGANVLTF.

The rearrangement joins TRBV6-4 to TRBJ2-3; 7 bases fit TRBD2. Germline V gives CDR1 MRHNA, CDR2 SNTAGT. The V and J ends lost 2 bases and 1 base, in that order; junction bases with no gene match: 0. The CDR3 is made up of 14 amino acids. The CDR3 sequence: CASSDAGGTDTQYF. The CDR3 coding sequence is TGTGCCAGCAGTGACGCGGGGGGCACAGATACGCAGTATTTT.

This clone appeared once. CDR3 sequence: CASSSGLRERGYNEQFF. In DNA, the CDR3 is TGTGCCAGCAGTTCCGGGTTGCGGGAGAGAGGCTACAATGAGCAGTTCTTC. This rearrangement joins TRBV28 to TRBJ2-1; 7 bases are a match to TRBD2. The CDR3 covers 17 residues. The J segment lost 3 bases and the V segment lost 4 bases, leaving 12 bases of the junction unmatched. The germline V gene encodes CDR1 MDHEN and CDR2 SYDVKM.

This chain joins TRBV9 and TRBJ2-1; D is uncertain. Trimming pared 0 bases from V and 10 bases from J, leaving 8 bases between. Germline V gene lookup returns CDR1 SGDLS and CDR2 YYNGEE. The CDR3 runs to 12 residues. CDR3 protein: CASSVGYNEQFF. The CDR3 nucleotides read TGTGCCAGCAGCGTAGGCTATAACGAGCAGTTCTTC. The whole variable domain, filled in from reference TRBV9 and TRBJ2-1, reads DSGVTQTPKHLITATGQRVTLRCSPRSGDLSVYWYQQSLDQGLQFLIQYYNGEERAKGNILERFSAQQFPDLHSELNLSSLELGDSALYFCASSVGYNEQFFGPGTRLTVL.